The clone carrying this T cell receptor beta chain was picked up one time. Per the study methods: From reference gene primer amplification, estimates of nucleated cell counts were derived. TCRdb keeps only in-frame clones here, not all; method: immunoSEQ multiplex PCR. V and J calls and clone size are copied from that table; D and trimming were computed from the DNA. The sample consists of fewer than 25,000 clones, 80% to 90% of them appearing once. These data are taken from a study of blood T cell repertoires in COVID-19. Study summary: In each case, the material was cDNA or gDNA derived from T cells, B-cell-depleted T cells, or PBMCs.

This CDR3 has 15 residues. V shed 1 base and J 4 bases; nucleotides not matched to a gene: 0. The V gene's germline CDR1 is MGHDK and CDR2 SYGVNS. Sequencing was carried out using peripheral blood. The V gene is TRBV25-1, the J gene TRBJ1-6; 8 nucleotides match TRBD1. The sequence was collected from a human donor in a cohort sampled during active COVID-19. The CDR3 nucleotides are TGTGCCAGCAGTGAATGGGACAGGTATAATTCACCCCTCCACTTT. Its protein is CASSEWDRYNSPLHF.